In its sample, the clone carrying this TCR beta chain was seen a few times. Its antigen is not identified. The sample originates from a study of cytomegalovirus exposure and HLA in healthy donors. General study findings and limits: In a later analysis, HLA-associated beta chains showed higher expansion and lower generation probabilities than comparable chains.

Trimming cost V 4 bases and J 6 bases; bases outside gene matches: 5. This CDR3 region has 13 residues. The germline V gene has CDR1 SGHRS and CDR2 YFSETQ. 60 Vbeta and 13 Jbeta primers were used in PCR. TCRdb's table, derived via immunoSEQ multiplex PCR, lists solely in-frame clones and lacks some. Of about 190,000 clones in the sample, approximately 78% were seen once. The source of this sequence is a young woman in good health and CMV-seronegative. Specimen: PBMCs. V usage is TRBV5-1 and J usage is TRBJ1-2, with 8 bases lining up with TRBD1. CDR3 in DNA: TGCGCCAGCAGCCTGACAGGGGAAAATGGCTACACCTTC. This gives the protein CASSLTGENGYTF.